These 29 T cell receptor beta chains share one sample of origin, sequenced in a study of graft-versus-host responses after intestinal transplantation. Their cognate antigens are unknown. Sequencing was performed with immunoSEQ multiplex PCR; in TCRdb, only in-frame clones are kept and a portion is missing. The sample yields tens of thousands of clones, 90% seen once. The input for sequencing was unstimulated CD8+ T cells sorted from spleen or lymph node cells, taken before transplant. These receptor sequences come from a human donor who was the organ donor for an intestinal transplant.

The genes are TRBV7-8 and TRBJ2-7, with 7 positions matching TRBD2. The germline CDR1 and CDR2 sequences are SGHVS and FQNEAQ. Unmatched junction bases numbered 7, after V lost 1 base and J lost 4 bases. This CDR3 has 15 residues. This CDR3 reads CASSLDGGGSYEQYV. CDR3 bases: TGTGCCAGCAGCTTAGATGGGGGGGGAAGTTACGAGCAGTACGTC.

This sequence joins TRBV5-4 and TRBJ1-2; no definite D call. Trimming cost V 4 bases and J 4 bases, with 23 bases left between them. Germline V gene lookup returns CDR1 SGHNT and CDR2 YYREEE (reference sequence). This CDR3 comprises 17 residues. The CDR3 nucleotides read TGTGCCAGCAGCCCGGGTCCCTCCACTCCCTTTAGCTATGGCTACACCTTC. Translated: CASSPGPSTPFSYGYTF. The entire variable domain, with the rest obtained from reference TRBV5-4 and TRBJ1-2, is as follows: ETGVTQSPTHLIKTRGQQVTLRCSSQSGHNTVSWYQQALGQGPQFIFQYYREEENGRGNFPPRFSGLQFPNYSSELNVNALELDDSALYLCASSPGPSTPFSYGYTFGSGTRLTVV.

The chain couples TRBV7-2 to TRBJ1-2; D is unclear. The CDR3 is made up of 15 amino acids. The ends were cut back, 5 bases at V and 1 base at J, with 14 bases in the middle. Germline V gene sequence: CDR1 SGHTA, CDR2 FQGNSA. CDR3 in amino acids: CASSPVPTLNYGYTF. The CDR3, as DNA: TGTGCCAGCAGCCCCGTCCCAACTCTTAACTATGGCTACACCTTC.

The V gene is TRBV30, the J gene TRBJ2-5; 9 positions agree with TRBD2. The V gene end was trimmed by 5 bases and the J gene end by 5 bases; junction bases not matched to a gene: 9. The germline V gene has CDR1 GTSNPN and CDR2 SVGIG (reference sequence). The length of the CDR3 is 14 residues. The CDR3 nucleotides read TGTGCCTGGGACCCGGGTAGCGGGGGCGAGACCCAGTACTTC. Its protein is CAWDPGSGGETQYF.

The rearrangement links TRBV28 to TRBJ2-2, with D unresolved. The germline gives CDR1 MDHEN, CDR2 SYDVKM. The CDR3 consists of 15 residues. Trimming removed 2 bases from V and 4 bases from J, with 11 bases in between. CDR3 sequence: CASSLALLPTGELFF. CDR3 DNA sequence: TGTGCCAGCAGTTTAGCGCTCTTACCCACCGGGGAGCTGTTTTTT.

J is TRBJ1-1 and V is TRBV7-9; 7 nucleotides agree with TRBD1. Germline V gene sequence: CDR1 SEHNR, CDR2 FQNEAQ (reference sequence). The J segment lost 5 bases and the V segment lost 1 base, leaving 10 bases of the junction unmatched. The CDR3 is 16 residues long. Here the CDR3 DNA reads TGTGCCAGCAGCTTAGGTCCTAACAGGGGTAGGACTGAAGCTTTCTTT. Translation gives CASSLGPNRGRTEAFF. Together with reference TRBV7-9 and TRBJ1-1, the CDR3 gives the full variable domain: DTGVSQNPRHKITKRGQNVTFRCDPISEHNRLYWYRQTLGQGPEFLTYFQNEAQLEKSRLLSDRFSAERPKGSFSTLEIQRTEQGDSAMYLCASSLGPNRGRTEAFFGQGTRLTVV.

On this clone: A read error may account for a junction end that differs from germline. This chain connects TRBV7-7 to TRBJ2-3; D perhaps matches TRBD1 (6 bases). The length of the CDR3 is 15 residues. Looked up from germline, CDR1 is SSHAT and CDR2 is FNYEAQ (reference sequence). CDR3 bases: TGTGCTAGCAGCCCCGGGACAAGTAGCACAGATACGCAGTATTTT. It is translated as CASSPGTSSTDTQYF.

The V call is TRBV4-1, the J call TRBJ2-3, with unresolved D. V was clipped by 3 bases and J by 0 bases, with 19 bases between them. The CDR3 totals 18 residues. Per the germline V gene, CDR1 is MGHRA and CDR2 is YSYEKL. The CDR3 spells CASSQAEQVPPSTDTQYF. For the CDR3, the DNA is TGCGCCAGCAGCCAGGCCGAGCAGGTTCCTCCAAGCACAGATACGCAGTATTTT.

The V and J genes are TRBV9 and TRBJ2-7, with TRBD2 matching 8 bases. Unmatched junction bases numbered 3, after V lost 0 bases and J lost 4 bases. Germline-derived CDR1 and CDR2 are SGDLS and YYNGEE. The CDR3 runs 14 residues. As DNA, the CDR3 is TGTGCCAGCAGCGTAGGAGCGGGGGATTACGAGCAGTACGTC. Translating gives CASSVGAGDYEQYV.

This clone has just one count. V gene TRBV27 combines with J gene TRBJ1-5; D gene ambiguous. CDR1 is MNHEY, CDR2 SMNVEV, per germline (reference sequence). This CDR3 spans 15 amino acids. The germline V and J ends were trimmed by 6 bases and 1 base, with 13 bases remaining between them. CDR3 coding DNA: TGTGCCAGCAGCCCCTATATATTCAGCAATCAGCCCCAGCATTTT. Translated, it gives CASSPYIFSNQPQHF.

V and J are TRBV13 and TRBJ2-5; no definite D call. The germline V gene has CDR1 PRHDT and CDR2 FYEKMQ (reference sequence). V lost 2 bases and J 2 bases, leaving 6 bases between the germline ends. The CDR3 consists of 13 residues. This CDR3 reads CASSLIRQETQYF. CDR3 nucleotide sequence: TGTGCCAGCAGCTTAATACGGCAAGAGACCCAGTACTTC. The full variable domain, rest sourced from reference TRBV13 and TRBJ2-5, is AAGVIQSPRHLIKEKRETATLKCYPIPRHDTVYWYQQGPGQDPQFLISFYEKMQSDKGSIPDRFSAQQFSDYHSELNMSSLELGDSALYFCASSLIRQETQYFGPGTRLLVL.

J is TRBJ1-2 and V is TRBV5-1; D call uncertain. The V and J ends lost 1 base and 7 bases respectively, with 17 bases between them. This CDR3 has 15 amino acids. The V gene's germline CDR1 is SGHRS and CDR2 YFSETQ. CDR3 in amino acids: CASSLLVARGGGYTF. CDR3 in DNA: TGCGCCAGCAGCTTGTTGGTAGCTCGAGGAGGTGGCTACACCTTC.

The gene calls are TRBV6-5 and TRBJ2-2; the D is unclear. The ends were cut back, 8 bases at V and 4 bases at J, with 8 bases in the middle. The germline CDR1 and CDR2 sequences are MNHEY and SVGAGI. The CDR3 has 12 amino acids. The CDR3 is CASLHGTGELFF. The CDR3 nucleotides read TGTGCCAGCCTTCACGGCACCGGGGAGCTGTTTTTT.

The chain couples TRBV5-5 to TRBJ2-7, with 9 bases fitting TRBD1. The CDR3 spans 13 residues. Germline V lookup: CDR1 SGHKS, CDR2 YYEKEE (reference sequence). J was trimmed by 9 bases and V by 3 bases; bases with no gene match: 7. The DNA for the CDR3 is TGTGCCAGCAGCTCGTACAGGGGGCACCGGCAGTACGTC. Its translation is CASSSYRGHRQYV.

The rearrangement links TRBV11-3 to TRBJ2-7; 7 bases are a match to TRBD1. Germline loops: CDR1 SGHNT, CDR2 YENEEA. This CDR3 contains 17 residues. V lost 1 base to trimming and J lost 0 bases; unmatched junction nucleotides: 9. As DNA, the CDR3 is TGTGCCAGCAGCTTAGTAAAGAGGGGGCAGGTCTCCTACGAGCAGTACGTC. It codes for CASSLVKRGQVSYEQYV.

J is TRBJ2-5 and V is TRBV13; TRBD2 aligns across 11 bases. Per the germline V gene, CDR1 is PRHDT and CDR2 is FYEKMQ (reference sequence). The CDR3 sequence is 16 residues long. V lost 5 bases to trimming and J lost 3 bases; unmatched junction nucleotides: 8. The CDR3 coding sequence is TGTGCCAGCAGCCTTCGATCGGGACTAGCGGAAGAGACCCAGTACTTC. This translates into CASSLRSGLAEETQYF.

The rearrangement uses TRBV2 and TRBJ1-3; TRBD1 is a possible D gene (6 bases). Germline CDR1 SNHLY, CDR2 FYNNEI. V lost 6 bases and J 0 bases, leaving 18 bases between the germline ends. The CDR3 totals 17 residues. CDR3 amino acids: CASRTIQGSDSGNTIYF. The CDR3 bases are TGTGCCAGCAGGACCATTCAGGGGTCCGACTCTGGAAACACCATATATTTT.

As DNA, the CDR3 is TGTGCCAGCAGCGCCGGGACTAGCGGGGTGGAGACCCAGTACTTC. Its translation is CASSAGTSGVETQYF. V is TRBV6-5 and J is TRBJ2-5; 13 bases agree with TRBD2. Germline V CDR1 and CDR2: MNHEY, SVGAGI. The length of the CDR3 is 15 residues. J was trimmed by 5 bases and V by 6 bases; bases with no gene match: 6.

J is TRBJ1-2 and V is TRBV4-1; 9 bases fit TRBD1. This CDR3 is 16 amino acids long. Per the germline V gene, CDR1 is MGHRA and CDR2 is YSYEKL. Trimming at V came to 2 bases and at J to 7 bases, leaving 11 bases not matched to a gene. The CDR3: CASSQIPTGGLGGYTF. The CDR3 nucleotides read TGCGCCAGCAGCCAAATCCCGACAGGGGGACTAGGTGGCTACACCTTC.

V gene TRBV7-6 combines with J gene TRBJ2-3; 8 positions match TRBD1. Unmatched junction bases numbered 11, after V lost 2 bases and J lost 4 bases. This CDR3 is built from 17 residues. Germline lookup yields CDR1 SGHVS and CDR2 FNYEAQ. The CDR3 DNA reads as TGTGCCAGCAGCTTAAACTCCAGGGGGCGATCGGCAGATACGCAGTATTTT. Translated, it gives CASSLNSRGRSADTQYF.

This clone was seen a few times. J is TRBJ1-4 and V is TRBV7-9; no clear D gene. Germline values: CDR1 SEHNR, CDR2 FQNEAQ (reference sequence). The ends were cut back, 1 base at V and 3 bases at J, with 12 bases in the middle. The CDR3 is 16 residues long. The chain's CDR3 is CASSLVWWEANEKLFF. CDR3 in DNA: TGTGCCAGCAGCTTAGTATGGTGGGAGGCTAATGAAAAACTGTTTTTT. Combining the CDR3 with reference TRBV7-9 and TRBJ1-4 gives the whole variable domain DTGVSQNPRHKITKRGQNVTFRCDPISEHNRLYWYRQTLGQGPEFLTYFQNEAQLEKSRLLSDRFSAERPKGSFSTLEIQRTEQGDSAMYLCASSLVWWEANEKLFFGSGTQLSVL.

The rearrangement joins TRBV28 to TRBJ2-3; a weak D match, TRBD1 (5 bases). The V and J ends lost 6 bases and 4 bases respectively, with 17 bases between them. The CDR3 contains 15 residues. The germline CDR1 and CDR2 sequences are MDHEN and SYDVKM. This CDR3 reads CASRRGLSSADTQYF. The CDR3 coding sequence is TGTGCCAGCAGAAGGGGCCTGTCGAGCGCAGATACGCAGTATTTT.

The CDR3 spells CASSLAQGALGNQPQHF. The CDR3 DNA is TGTGCCAGCAGCTTAGCTCAGGGGGCTTTAGGCAATCAGCCCCAGCATTTT. The chain employs TRBV7-8 and TRBJ1-5; 8 bases map to TRBD1. The CDR3 runs 17 residues. The V gene end was trimmed by 0 bases and the J gene end by 2 bases; junction bases not matched to a gene: 6. Germline V gene data show CDR1 as SGHVS and CDR2 as FQNEAQ.

The chain employs TRBV5-8 and TRBJ2-4; 7 bases match TRBD1. V trimming: 4 bases; J trimming: 1 base; junction bases outside the gene matches: 11. Germline V gene lookup returns CDR1 SGHTS and CDR2 YDEGEE. CDR3 length: 17 amino acids. The CDR3 loop reads CASSQELQGLAKNIQYF. The CDR3 region has the DNA TGTGCCAGCAGCCAAGAATTACAGGGGTTGGCCAAAAACATTCAGTACTTC.

The chain is built from TRBV10-1 and TRBJ2-3; TRBD1 aligns across 11 bases. CDR1 is WNHNN and CDR2 is SYGVQD in the germline V gene (reference sequence). V shed 5 bases, J shed 6 bases, and the junction held 7 bases outside the gene matches. The length of the CDR3 is 15 residues. This CDR3 reads CASSSGTGGSDTQYF. Here the CDR3 DNA reads TGCGCCAGCAGTTCCGGGACAGGGGGTTCGGATACGCAGTATTTT.

CDR3: CASSYSGRDHQPQHF. The CDR3 DNA reads as TGTGCCAGCAGTTACTCGGGCAGGGATCATCAGCCCCAGCATTTT. The chain employs TRBV6-5 and TRBJ1-5, with D possibly matching TRBD1 (5 bases). The V gene lost 0 bases and the J gene lost 5 bases, with 11 bases spanning the gap. Per the germline V gene, CDR1 is MNHEY and CDR2 is SVGAGI. There are 15 residues in the CDR3.

V and J are TRBV7-9 and TRBJ2-7, with 8 positions matching TRBD1. V lost 3 bases, J lost 3 bases, and 4 bases stayed unmatched. The germline CDR1 and CDR2 sequences are SEHNR and FQNEAQ (reference sequence). This CDR3 contains 14 residues. The DNA of the CDR3 is TGTGCCAGCAGCTTGGGGACAGGCCGCTACGAGCAGTACGTC. This sequence encodes CASSLGTGRYEQYV.

This chain uses TRBV13 with TRBJ2-7; 12 bases line up with TRBD2. CDR1 is PRHDT, CDR2 FYEKMQ, per germline (reference sequence). V lost 2 bases, J lost 6 bases, and 5 bases stayed unmatched. This CDR3 comprises 15 residues. This chain's CDR3 is CASSLQTSGGFEQYV. In DNA form, the CDR3 reads TGTGCCAGCAGCTTACAGACTAGCGGGGGTTTCGAGCAGTACGTC.

This clone was seen only once. The chain couples TRBV2 to TRBJ1-2; 7 bases are shared with TRBD1. CDR1 is SNHLY, CDR2 FYNNEI, per germline. J was trimmed by 0 bases and V by 10 bases; bases with no gene match: 5. The CDR3 length is 13 residues. The CDR3 protein is CATRTGANYGYTF. CDR3 nucleotides: TGTGCCACCCGGACAGGAGCTAACTATGGCTACACCTTC.